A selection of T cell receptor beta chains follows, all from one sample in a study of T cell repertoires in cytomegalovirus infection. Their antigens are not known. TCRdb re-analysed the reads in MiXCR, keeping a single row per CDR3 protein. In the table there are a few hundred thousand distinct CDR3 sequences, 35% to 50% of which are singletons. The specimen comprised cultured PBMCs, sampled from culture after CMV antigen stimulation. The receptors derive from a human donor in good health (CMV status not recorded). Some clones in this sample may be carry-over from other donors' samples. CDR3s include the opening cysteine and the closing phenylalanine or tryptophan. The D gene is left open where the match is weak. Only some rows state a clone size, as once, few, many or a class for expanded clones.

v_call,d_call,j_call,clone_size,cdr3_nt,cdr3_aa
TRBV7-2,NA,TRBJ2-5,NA,TGTGCCAGCAGCTTGAGACGGACTCCGGGGCGTAGGGAGACCCAGTACTTC,CASSLRRTPGRRETQYF
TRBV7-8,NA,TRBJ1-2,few,TGTGCCAGCAGCTTAGCGCGGGTGGTAGACTATGGCTACACCTTC,CASSLARVVDYGYTF
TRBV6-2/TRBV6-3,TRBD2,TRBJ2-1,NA,TGTGCCAGCAGGAGAGCGGGGGGGTCCAACAATGAGCAGTTCTTC,CASRRAGGSNNEQFF
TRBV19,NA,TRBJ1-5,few,TGTGCCAGTAGTATCAGGGACCCTAATCAGCCCCAGCATTTT,CASSIRDPNQPQHF
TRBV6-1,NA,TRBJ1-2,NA,TGTGCCAGCAGGCAGGGTAACTATGGCTACACCTTC,CASRQGNYGYTF
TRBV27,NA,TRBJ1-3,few,TGTGCCAGCGAAGGACTCTCTGGAAACACCATATATTTT,CASEGLSGNTIYF
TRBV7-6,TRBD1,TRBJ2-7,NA,TGTGCCAGCAGCTTAGCGGCTGGCCCAGGGGGCTACGAGCAGTACTTC,CASSLAAGPGGYEQYF
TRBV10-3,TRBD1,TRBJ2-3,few,TGTGCCATCCGGGGCGGGACAGGCGTTTCAGATACGCAGTATTTT,CAIRGGTGVSDTQYF
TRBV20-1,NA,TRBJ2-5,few,TGCAGTGCTAGAAGTGGGAGCGCCCGGCAGTACTTC,CSARSGSARQYF
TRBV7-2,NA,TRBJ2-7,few,TGTGCCAGCAGCTTGGCTAGGGGGATCTCCTACGAGCAGTACTTC,CASSLARGISYEQYF
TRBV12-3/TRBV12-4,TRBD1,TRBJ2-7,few,TGTGCCAGCAGTCCAAGGGACAGGCCCTTGGGCGAGCAGTACTTC,CASSPRDRPLGEQYF
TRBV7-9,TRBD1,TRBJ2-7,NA,TGTGCCAGCAGCCCGCCCGGGACAGGGTTCTTCTACGAGCAGTACTTC,CASSPPGTGFFYEQYF
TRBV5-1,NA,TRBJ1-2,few,TGCGCCAGCAGCCCTGTGGGGGGAGGATATGGCTACACCTTC,CASSPVGGGYGYTF
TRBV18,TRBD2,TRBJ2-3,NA,TGTGCCAGCTCACCGGTAGCGGGAGCGGATACGCAGTATTTT,CASSPVAGADTQYF
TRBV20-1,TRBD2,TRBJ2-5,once,TGCAGTGCATCGGGACTAGCAGGGGAGACCCAGTACTTC,CSASGLAGETQYF
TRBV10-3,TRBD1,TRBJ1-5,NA,TGTGCCATCACAGGGGGGCAAAATCAGCCCCAGCATTTT,CAITGGQNQPQHF
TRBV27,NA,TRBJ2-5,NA,TGTGCCAGCAGTTTATTGGGGTACCAAGAGACCCAGTACTTC,CASSLLGYQETQYF
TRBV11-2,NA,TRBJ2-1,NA,TGTGCCAGCAGCGTGGGGACTGCGGAGGGTGAGCAGTTCTTC,CASSVGTAEGEQFF
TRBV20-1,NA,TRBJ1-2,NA,TGCAGTGCTAGAGCTCCAGGGGCAGGGCTCTATGGCTACACCTTC,CSARAPGAGLYGYTF
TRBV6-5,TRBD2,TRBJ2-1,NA,TGTGCCAGCAAAATAGCGGGAGCTCCCTACAATGAGCAGTTCTTC,CASKIAGAPYNEQFF
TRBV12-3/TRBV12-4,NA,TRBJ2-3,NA,TGTGCCAGCACCGTCACTCTCAGCACAGATACGCAGTATTTT,CASTVTLSTDTQYF
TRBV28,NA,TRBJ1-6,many,TGTGCCAGCAGCTTAAGGAGCTCCTATAATTCACCCCTCCACTTT,CASSLRSSYNSPLHF
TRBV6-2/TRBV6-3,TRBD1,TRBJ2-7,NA,TGTGCCAGCAGTCATCAGGGGGCCAACTCCTACGAGCAGTACTTC,CASSHQGANSYEQYF
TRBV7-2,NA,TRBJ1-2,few,TGTGCCAGCAGCTTAGGGCAGTATAACTATGGCTACACCTTC,CASSLGQYNYGYTF
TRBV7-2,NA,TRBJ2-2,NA,TGTGCCAGCAGCTTAGAGGGCAGCACCGGGGAGCTGTTTTTT,CASSLEGSTGELFF
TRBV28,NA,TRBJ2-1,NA,TGTGCCAGCAGTTTAGACAGCTGGAGCTCCTACAATGAGCAGTTCTTC,CASSLDSWSSYNEQFF
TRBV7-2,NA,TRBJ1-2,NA,TGTGCCAGCAGCTTAGGTTTGTCGGGGATGACTAACGGCTACACCTTC,CASSLGLSGMTNGYTF
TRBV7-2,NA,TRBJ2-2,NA,TGTGCCAGCAGCTGGACGGGACTCGGCTGGGGCGGGGAGCTGTTTTTT,CASSWTGLGWGGELFF
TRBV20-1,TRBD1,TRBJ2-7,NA,TGCAGTGCTAGAGGAGGTCCCACAGGGGGTACCTACGAGCAGTACTTC,CSARGGPTGGTYEQYF
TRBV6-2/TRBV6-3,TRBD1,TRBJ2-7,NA,TGTGCCACCTCCGGGACAGTTATCTACGAGCAGTACTTC,CATSGTVIYEQYF
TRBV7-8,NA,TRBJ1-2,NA,TGTGCCAGCAGCTCGCGCCCGGGGGATTCGGGTGGCTACACCTTC,CASSSRPGDSGGYTF
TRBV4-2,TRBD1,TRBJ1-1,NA,TGTGCCAGCAGCCAAGATAGGGGGCCGAATTCTGAAGCTTTCTTT,CASSQDRGPNSEAFF
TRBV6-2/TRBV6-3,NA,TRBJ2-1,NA,TGTGCCAGCGGGAATAGGCTAGCCCACAATGAGCAGTTCTTC,CASGNRLAHNEQFF
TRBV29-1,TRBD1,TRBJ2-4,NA,TGCAGCGTGGAGACAGGGGACATTCAGTACTTC,CSVETGDIQYF
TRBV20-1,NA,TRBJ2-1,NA,TGCAGTGCTAGAGAGGGGAGTCCCTACAATGAGCAGTTCTTC,CSAREGSPYNEQFF
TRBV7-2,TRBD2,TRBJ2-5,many,TGTGCCAGCAGCTTAGGACTAGCGGGGGGCCAAGAGACCCAGTACTTC,CASSLGLAGGQETQYF
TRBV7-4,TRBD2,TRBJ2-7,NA,TGTGCCAGCAGCCCGAAGCGGGGGACTAGCGCCTACGAGCAGTACTTC,CASSPKRGTSAYEQYF
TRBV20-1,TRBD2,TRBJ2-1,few,TGCAGTGCACAAGGACTAGCGGGGGACTACAATGAGCAGTTCTTC,CSAQGLAGDYNEQFF
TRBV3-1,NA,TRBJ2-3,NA,TGTGCCAGCAGCCAAGATCGTTGGGGGACACTAGATACGCAGTATTTT,CASSQDRWGTLDTQYF
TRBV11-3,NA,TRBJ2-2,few,TGTGCCAGCGGCACAGGGCGGCGCACCGGGGAGCTGTTTTTT,CASGTGRRTGELFF
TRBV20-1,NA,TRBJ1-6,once,TGCAGTTTCCATCCCGTCCACAGGGTCCTCTCCTATAATTCACCCCTCCACTTT,CSFHPVHRVLSYNSPLHF
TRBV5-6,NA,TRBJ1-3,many,TGTGCCAGCAGCTTGTATGGCGAAGCTGGAAACACCATATATTTT,CASSLYGEAGNTIYF
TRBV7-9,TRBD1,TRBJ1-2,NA,TGTGCCAGCAAGAGCCGGGACAGCCCCGGCTATGGCTACACCTTC,CASKSRDSPGYGYTF
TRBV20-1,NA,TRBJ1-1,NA,TGCAGTGCTGCGACCCCGGCCTCGAACACTGAAGCTTTCTTT,CSAATPASNTEAFF
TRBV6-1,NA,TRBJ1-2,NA,TGTGCCAGCATTCTAAGCTTGGGGATCTATGGCTACACCTTC,CASILSLGIYGYTF
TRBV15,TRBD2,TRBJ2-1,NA,TGTGCCACCAGGGGAGGTAGCGGGAGAGAAAACGAGCAGTTCTTC,CATRGGSGRENEQFF
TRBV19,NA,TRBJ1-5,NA,TGTGCCAGTAGTATACGCGCAGACTATAGCAATCAGCCCCAGCATTTT,CASSIRADYSNQPQHF
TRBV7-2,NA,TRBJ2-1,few,TGTGCCAGCGGCGGCGGGGTACGCTCCTACAATGAGCAGTTCTTC,CASGGGVRSYNEQFF
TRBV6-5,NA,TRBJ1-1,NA,TGTGCCAGCAGTTCGACCGGGCCCTCGAACACTGAAGCTTTCTTT,CASSSTGPSNTEAFF
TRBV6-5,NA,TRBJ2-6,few,TGTGCCAGCAGTTACTCGATTGCCTCTGGGGCCAACGTCCTGACTTTC,CASSYSIASGANVLTF
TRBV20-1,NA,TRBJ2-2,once,TGCAGTGCTAGAGCCCTCAGAACCGGGGAGCTGTTTTTT,CSARALRTGELFF
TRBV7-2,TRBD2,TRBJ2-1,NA,TGTGCCAGCAGCTTGGCTAGCGGGGGGGGTGAGCAGTTCTTC,CASSLASGGGEQFF
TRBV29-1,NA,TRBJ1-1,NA,TGCAGCGTTGAAGCTATGTCGGCGAACACTGAAGCTTTCTTT,CSVEAMSANTEAFF
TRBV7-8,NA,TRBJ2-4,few,TGTGCCAGCAGCTTAAACAGAGAAAACATTCAGTACTTC,CASSLNRENIQYF
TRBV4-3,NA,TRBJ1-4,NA,TGCGCCAGCAGCCGAGTGGGGTCGGGTGAAAAACTGTTTTTT,CASSRVGSGEKLFF
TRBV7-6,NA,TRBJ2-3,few,TGTGCCAGCAGCTTAAGTCGGACGGCGGGTATCACAGATACGCAGTATTTT,CASSLSRTAGITDTQYF
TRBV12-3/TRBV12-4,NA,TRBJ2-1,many,TGTGCCAGCAGCCCTGGGTCATATGAGCAGTTCTTC,CASSPGSYEQFF
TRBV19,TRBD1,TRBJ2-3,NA,TGTGCCAGTAGTATGCTCCCGGGACAGGGCGCGGATACGCAGTATTTT,CASSMLPGQGADTQYF
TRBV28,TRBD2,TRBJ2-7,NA,TGTGCCAGCAGTTTACCCCCTAGCGGGGAGCAGTACTTC,CASSLPPSGEQYF
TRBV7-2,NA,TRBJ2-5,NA,TGTGCCGGCAGCTCGAACGGGGGGCAGGGGACCCAGTACTTC,CAGSSNGGQGTQYF